A single sample is the source of the 21 T cell receptor beta chains below, sequenced in a study of control samples from healthy donors and cancer patients. The data were produced by immunoSEQ multiplex PCR, yet TCRdb's version contains in-frame clones alone and is incomplete. This table holds a few hundred thousand clones, roughly 90% found once. The sequenced material came from PBMCs. Source of these receptors: a man in his forties with head and neck cancer.

The gene calls are TRBV5-1 and TRBJ2-1, with 11 bases matching TRBD2. The trim removed 7 bases at V and 8 bases at J, leaving 14 bases unmatched. Germline V gene lookup returns CDR1 SGHRS and CDR2 YFSETQ. The CDR3 has 16 amino acids. The CDR3 sequence is CASYYRASGRIDEQFF. CDR3 nucleotides: TGCGCCAGCTATTATCGGGCTAGCGGGAGGATCGATGAGCAGTTCTTC.

This clone was detected a few times. This same CDR3 is encoded by further DNA sequences in the sample. The chain has TRBV6-6 and TRBJ1-2; no reliable D call. The length of the CDR3 is 12 residues. Per the germline V gene, CDR1 is MNHNY and CDR2 is SVGAGI (reference sequence). Trimming removed 0 bases at V and 8 bases at J, with 7 bases between. The CDR3 nucleotides read TGTGCCAGCAGTTACTCGAAGGAGGGCTACACCTTC. Residues: CASSYSKEGYTF.

This clone was observed a single time. The chain links TRBV19 to TRBJ2-2, with D perhaps given as TRBD1 or TRBD2 (6 bases each). Germline-derived CDR1 and CDR2 are LNHDA and SQIVND (reference sequence). This CDR3 spans 15 amino acids. Trimming took 7 bases from V and 2 from J, leaving 14 bases between them. The CDR3 here is CASTKGGVNTGELFF. The CDR3 bases are TGTGCCAGTACCAAGGGGGGCGTTAACACCGGGGAGCTGTTTTTT. The whole variable domain, filled in from reference TRBV19 and TRBJ2-2, reads DGGITQSPKYLFRKEGQNVTLSCEQNLNHDAMYWYRQDPGQGLRLIYYSQIVNDFQKGDIAEGYSVSREKKESFPLTVTSAQKNPTAFYLCASTKGGVNTGELFFGEGSRLTVL.

The chain links TRBV7-3 to TRBJ2-4, with TRBD1 matching 7 bases. Trimming at V came to 2 bases and at J to 6 bases, leaving 7 bases not matched to a gene. The V gene's germline CDR1 is SGHTA and CDR2 FQGTGA. The CDR3 covers 15 residues. The CDR3 spells CASSLALGGGNIQYF. CDR3 nucleotides: TGTGCCAGCAGCTTAGCACTAGGGGGCGGAAACATTCAGTACTTC.

The chain carries TRBV7-9 and TRBJ2-7, with D perhaps matching TRBD1 or TRBD2 (6 bases each). This CDR3 comprises 16 residues. Germline V CDR1 and CDR2: SEHNR, FQNEAQ (reference sequence). Trimming left V 1 base short and J 4 bases short, with 17 bases between. The CDR3 coding sequence is TGTGCCAGCAGCTTAGTATCTAGTGGGGGGCGATACGAGCAGTACTTC. Its translation: CASSLVSSGGRYEQYF.

CDR3 amino acids: CSVEIRVLPGEQYF. CDR3 in DNA: TGCAGCGTCGAAATACGGGTCCTCCCGGGGGAGCAGTACTTC. The chain combines TRBV29-1 with TRBJ2-7; possible D gene TRBD2, 5 bases. Trimming left V 6 bases short and J 7 bases short, with 22 bases between. The CDR3 runs 14 residues. Germline V gene data show CDR1 as SQVTM and CDR2 as ANQGSEA.

This rearrangement joins TRBV28 to TRBJ1-6, with 7 bases identical to TRBD1. Germline V gene sequence: CDR1 MDHEN, CDR2 SYDVKM. After removal of 2 bases from V and 9 bases from J, the junction contained 4 bases not matched to a gene. The CDR3 totals 14 residues. CDR3 nucleotides: TGTGCCAGCAGTTTAAGAGGGGGCGGTTCACCCCTCCACTTT. Translation gives CASSLRGGGSPLHF.

CDR3 amino acids: CASSLVLGQGKENEKLFF. The CDR3 DNA is TGTGCCAGCAGCTTAGTTTTGGGACAGGGAAAGGAAAATGAAAAACTGTTTTTT. The J gene is TRBJ1-4, the V gene TRBV11-2; 9 bases align to TRBD1. The CDR3 loop spans 18 amino acids. The junction had 11 bases not matched to a gene; V was cut back by 1 base and J by 5 bases. CDR1 and CDR2 (germline): SGHAT, FQNNGV. The entire variable domain, with the rest obtained from reference TRBV11-2 and TRBJ1-4, is as follows: EAGVAQSPRYKIIEKRQSVAFWCNPISGHATLYWYQQILGQGPKLLIQFQNNGVVDDSQLPKDRFSAERLKGVDSTLKIQPAKLEDSAVYLCASSLVLGQGKENEKLFFGSGTQLSVL.

In this sample, this clone turned up a few times. The rearrangement joins TRBV6-2 or TRBV6-3 to TRBJ1-5; D not certain. In germline, CDR1 is MNHEY, CDR2 SVGEGT. The CDR3 is made up of 10 amino acids. Trimming removed 5 bases from V and 11 bases from J, with 7 bases in between. The CDR3 sequence: CASSLGAQHF. CDR3 sequence (DNA): TGTGCCAGCAGTCTCGGGGCCCAGCATTTT.

The rearrangement joins TRBV7-6 to TRBJ2-1, with D maybe TRBD1 (5 bases). The CDR3 length is 13 residues. Trimming removed 1 base at V and 9 bases at J, with 10 bases between. The germline V gene encodes CDR1 SGHVS and CDR2 FNYEAQ. As DNA, the CDR3 is TGTGCCAGCAGCTTAGGGCAGGGCAGTGAGCAGTTCTTC. It encodes CASSLGQGSEQFF.

This clone has more than one count but fewer than ten. This sequence joins TRBV6-5 and TRBJ2-5; D is possibly TRBD1 or TRBD2 (5 bases each). This CDR3 comprises 15 residues. V gave up 8 bases and J gave up 4 bases, with 20 bases separating them. CDR1 MNHEY and CDR2 SVGAGI come from the germline V gene. The CDR3: CASGTGITRGETQYF. The CDR3 bases are TGTGCCAGCGGGACGGGAATAACACGTGGAGAGACCCAGTACTTC.

This clone was seen once. The rearrangement links TRBV5-1 to TRBJ1-5, with D uncertain. Trimming stripped 1 base from V and 6 bases from J, with 17 bases between. CDR1 and CDR2 (germline): SGHRS, YFSETQ. The CDR3 is made up of 16 amino acids. The CDR3 spells CASSLSGAGGVQPQHF. The CDR3 DNA sequence: TGCGCCAGCAGCTTGTCGGGAGCCGGTGGGGTTCAGCCCCAGCATTTT.

In its sample, this clone was seen once. This chain connects TRBV28 to TRBJ1-2, with D maybe TRBD1 (6 bases). Germline V gene lookup returns CDR1 MDHEN and CDR2 SYDVKM. Trimming pared 8 bases from V and 0 bases from J, leaving 7 bases between. This CDR3 comprises 12 residues. The DNA for the CDR3 is TGTGCCAGCCGACAGGCTAACTATGGCTACACCTTC. Translated: CASRQANYGYTF.

This chain uses TRBV11-2 with TRBJ1-2, with TRBD1 identical over 9 bases. The CDR3 has 16 residues. V gave up 1 base and J gave up 4 bases; unmatched junction bases: 7. Germline CDR1 and CDR2: SGHAT and FQNNGV. The CDR3, as DNA: TGTGCCAGCAGCTTAGTCACAGGGGGCGGAAGCTATGGCTACACCTTC. This gives the protein CASSLVTGGGSYGYTF.

The gene calls are TRBV10-3 and TRBJ1-2, with D uncertain. V was pared by 2 bases and J by 0 bases, with 4 bases between. Per germline, CDR1 ENHRY and CDR2 SYGVKD. The CDR3 runs 13 residues. CDR3: CAISEQTNYGYTF. CDR3 DNA: TGTGCCATCAGTGAGCAGACTAACTATGGCTACACCTTC.

This clone appeared a single time. V usage is TRBV28 and J usage is TRBJ2-2, with D possibly being TRBD1 (5 bases). The CDR3 is made up of 16 amino acids. The germline CDR1 and CDR2 sequences are MDHEN and SYDVKM. The ends were cut back, 5 bases at V and 8 bases at J, with 21 bases in the middle. The CDR3 loop is CASSPIRTRVPGELFF. Written as DNA, the CDR3 is TGTGCCAGCAGTCCTATTCGGACACGCGTTCCGGGGGAGCTGTTTTTT.

The rearrangement joins TRBV30 to TRBJ2-7, with 11 bases lining up with TRBD1. After removal of 0 bases from V and 3 bases from J, the junction contained 4 bases not matched to a gene. CDR1 and CDR2 from the germline V gene are GTSNPN and SVGIG (reference sequence). The CDR3 runs to 15 residues. CDR3 region: CAWSVGGTGGYEQYF. The CDR3 DNA reads TGTGCCTGGAGTGTAGGGGGGACAGGGGGCTACGAGCAGTACTTC.

The chain carries TRBV7-9 and TRBJ1-1; 9 positions match TRBD1. Germline V lookup: CDR1 SEHNR, CDR2 FQNEAQ (reference sequence). J gave up 7 bases and V 5 bases, and 5 bases lay outside the gene matches. CDR3 length: 13 amino acids. The CDR3 region has the DNA TGTGCCAGCAGCGCCGGGACAGGGATTGAAGCTTTCTTT. Protein: CASSAGTGIEAFF.

The rearrangement joins TRBV27 to TRBJ1-1; D might be TRBD1 (5 bases). V was pared by 4 bases and J by 1 base, with 10 bases between. Germline CDR1 reads MNHEY; CDR2 reads SMNVEV (reference sequence). This CDR3 has 14 amino acids. In DNA form, the CDR3 reads TGTGCCAGCAGTTCGGGACTCTCGAACACTGAAGCTTTCTTT. Its translation is CASSSGLSNTEAFF.

The rearrangement uses TRBV11-1 and TRBJ1-5, with D tentatively TRBD1 (5 bases). The CDR3 extends over 13 amino acids. Trimming pared 1 base from V and 5 bases from J, leaving 6 bases between. Germline CDR1 and CDR2: SGHAT and FQDESV (reference sequence). This CDR3 is CASSLGGDQPQHF. CDR3 sequence (DNA): TGTGCCAGCAGCTTAGGGGGGGATCAGCCCCAGCATTTT.

The rearrangement joins TRBV29-1 to TRBJ2-1; the D gene is possibly TRBD1 (6 bases). Germline V gene data show CDR1 as SQVTM and CDR2 as ANQGSEA. V lost 2 bases and J 4 bases, leaving 12 bases between the germline ends. The CDR3 extends over 14 amino acids. CDR3 loop: CSVETRQGYNEQFF. CDR3 DNA sequence: TGCAGCGTTGAAACGCGGCAGGGGTACAATGAGCAGTTCTTC.